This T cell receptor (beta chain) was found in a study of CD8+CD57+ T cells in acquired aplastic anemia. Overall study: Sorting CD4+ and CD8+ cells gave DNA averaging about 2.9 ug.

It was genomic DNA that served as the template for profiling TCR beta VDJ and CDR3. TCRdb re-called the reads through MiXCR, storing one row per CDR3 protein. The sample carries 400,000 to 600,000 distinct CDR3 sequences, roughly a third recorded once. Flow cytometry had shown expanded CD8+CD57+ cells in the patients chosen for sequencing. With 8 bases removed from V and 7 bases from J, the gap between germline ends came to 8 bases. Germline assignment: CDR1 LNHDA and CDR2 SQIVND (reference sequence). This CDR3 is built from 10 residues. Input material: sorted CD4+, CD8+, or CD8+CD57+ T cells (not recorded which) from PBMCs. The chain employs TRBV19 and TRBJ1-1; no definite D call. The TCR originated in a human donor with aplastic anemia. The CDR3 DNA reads TGTGCCAGTTACCAGAGTGAAGCTTTCTTT. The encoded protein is CASYQSEAFF.